This TCR beta chain was captured by sequencing in a study of regulatory T cells in long-lasting Graves disease. Arm-PCR of CDR3 regions and iRepertoire HTBI primers were used to build TCR beta libraries. Each CDR3 protein gets one entry after TCRdb re-called the multiplex PCR reads with MiXCR. The sample includes approximately 400,000 distinct CDR3 sequences, approximately 15% of them seen just once. Time point here: newly diagnosed GD, antithyroid drugs for less than 3 months. Isolated PBMC RNA provided the starting material for the TCR library. The CDR3 extends over 13 amino acids. V lost 8 bases to trimming and J lost 4 bases; unmatched junction nucleotides: 7. Germline-derived CDR1 and CDR2 are LNHDA and SQIVND (reference sequence). These data were likewise used in another study, on T cells in Graves' hyperthyroidism and ophthalmopathy. This second study says: Clinical symptoms, serum thyroxine and TRAb, thyroid ultrasound and orbital computed tomography together formed the diagnostic basis. The HTBI set primed first-round TCR CDR3 RT-PCR.

The chain uses TRBV19 and TRBJ1-2, with TRBD1 identical over 7 bases. This clonotype was obtained from a woman in her forties with Graves disease. The sample was peripheral blood mononuclear cells (PBMCs), taken at new diagnosis, from a patient treated with antithyroid drugs. For the CDR3, the DNA is TGTGCCAGTGGAGATAGGGACAGCTATGGCTACACCTTC. Its protein product is CASGDRDSYGYTF.